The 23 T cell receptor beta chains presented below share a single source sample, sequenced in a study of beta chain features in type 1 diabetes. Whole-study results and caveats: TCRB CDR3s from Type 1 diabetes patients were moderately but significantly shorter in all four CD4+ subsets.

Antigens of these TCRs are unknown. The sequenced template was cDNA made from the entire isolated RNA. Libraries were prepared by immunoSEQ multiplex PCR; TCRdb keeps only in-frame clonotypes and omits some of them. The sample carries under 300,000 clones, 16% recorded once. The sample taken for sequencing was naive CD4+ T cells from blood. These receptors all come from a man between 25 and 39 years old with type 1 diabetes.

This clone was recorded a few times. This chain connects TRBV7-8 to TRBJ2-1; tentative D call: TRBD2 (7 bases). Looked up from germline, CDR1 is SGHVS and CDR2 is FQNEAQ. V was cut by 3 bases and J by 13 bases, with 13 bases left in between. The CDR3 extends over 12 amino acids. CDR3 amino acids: CASSFGGLVQFF. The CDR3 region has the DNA TGTGCCAGCAGCTTCGGGGGGCTGGTCCAGTTCTTC.

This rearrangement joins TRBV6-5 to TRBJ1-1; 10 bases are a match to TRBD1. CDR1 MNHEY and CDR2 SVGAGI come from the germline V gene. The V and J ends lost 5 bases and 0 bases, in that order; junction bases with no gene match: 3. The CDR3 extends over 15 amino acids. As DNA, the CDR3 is TGTGCCAGCAGTCCGGGACAGGGGTTGAACACTGAAGCTTTCTTT. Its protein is CASSPGQGLNTEAFF.

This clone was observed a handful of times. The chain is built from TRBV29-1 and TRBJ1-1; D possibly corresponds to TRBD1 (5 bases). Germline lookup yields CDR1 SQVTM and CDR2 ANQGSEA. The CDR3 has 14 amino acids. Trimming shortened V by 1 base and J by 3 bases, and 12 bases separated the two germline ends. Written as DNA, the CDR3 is TGCAGCGTTGAAGGCAACAGGACATACACTGAAGCTTTCTTT. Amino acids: CSVEGNRTYTEAFF. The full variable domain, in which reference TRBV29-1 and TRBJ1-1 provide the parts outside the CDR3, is SAVISQKPSRDICQRGTSLTIQCQVDSQVTMMFWYRQQPGQSLTLIATANQGSEATYESGFVIDKFPISRPNLTFSTLTVSNMSPEDSSIYLCSVEGNRTYTEAFFGQGTRLTVV.

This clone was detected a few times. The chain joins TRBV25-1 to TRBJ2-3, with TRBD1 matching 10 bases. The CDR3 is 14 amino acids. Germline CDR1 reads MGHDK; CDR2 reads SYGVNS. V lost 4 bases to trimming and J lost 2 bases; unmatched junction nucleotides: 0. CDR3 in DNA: TGTGCCAGCAGTGGACAGGGGGCCACAGATACGCAGTATTTT. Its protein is CASSGQGATDTQYF.

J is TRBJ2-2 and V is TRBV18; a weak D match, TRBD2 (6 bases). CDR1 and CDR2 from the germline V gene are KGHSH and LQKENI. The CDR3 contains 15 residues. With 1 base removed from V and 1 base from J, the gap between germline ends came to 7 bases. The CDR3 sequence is CASSPQEGNTGELFF. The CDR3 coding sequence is TGTGCCAGCTCACCACAGGAGGGGAACACCGGGGAGCTGTTTTTT.

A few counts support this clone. This CDR3 is CASSPRREFSDTQYF. The CDR3 DNA reads TGTGCCAGCAGCCCTAGGAGGGAGTTCTCGGATACGCAGTATTTT. The chain combines TRBV14 with TRBJ2-3, with TRBD2 as a possible D gene (6 bases). Per germline, CDR1 SGHDN and CDR2 FVKESK. The CDR3 length is 15 residues. V was pared by 4 bases and J by 6 bases, with 17 bases between.

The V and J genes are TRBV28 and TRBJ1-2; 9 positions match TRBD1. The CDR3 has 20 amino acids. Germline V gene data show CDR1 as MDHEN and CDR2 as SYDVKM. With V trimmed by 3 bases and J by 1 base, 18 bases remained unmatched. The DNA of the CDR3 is TGTGCCAGCAGTTTCGCGTTGAGTTTGGACAGGGGAAGACTTAACTATGGCTACACCTTC. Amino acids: CASSFALSLDRGRLNYGYTF.

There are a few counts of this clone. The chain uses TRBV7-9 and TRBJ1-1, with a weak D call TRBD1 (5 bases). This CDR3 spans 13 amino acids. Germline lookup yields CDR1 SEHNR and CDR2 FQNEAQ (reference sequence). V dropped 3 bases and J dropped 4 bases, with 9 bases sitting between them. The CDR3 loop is CASSFADSTEAFF. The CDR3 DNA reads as TGTGCCAGCAGCTTTGCCGACAGCACTGAAGCTTTCTTT.

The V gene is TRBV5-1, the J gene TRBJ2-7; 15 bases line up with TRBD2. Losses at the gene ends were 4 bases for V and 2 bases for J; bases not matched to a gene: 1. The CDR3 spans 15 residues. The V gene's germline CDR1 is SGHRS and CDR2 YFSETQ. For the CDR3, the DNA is TGCGCCAGCAGCGGACTAGCGGGAGGGCCCTACGAGCAGTACTTC. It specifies CASSGLAGGPYEQYF.

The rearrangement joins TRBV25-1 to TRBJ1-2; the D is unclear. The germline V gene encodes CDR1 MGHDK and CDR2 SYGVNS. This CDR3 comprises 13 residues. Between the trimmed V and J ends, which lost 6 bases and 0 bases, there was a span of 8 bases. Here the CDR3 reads CASRGITNYGYTF. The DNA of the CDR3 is TGTGCCAGCAGGGGGATTACTAACTATGGCTACACCTTC.

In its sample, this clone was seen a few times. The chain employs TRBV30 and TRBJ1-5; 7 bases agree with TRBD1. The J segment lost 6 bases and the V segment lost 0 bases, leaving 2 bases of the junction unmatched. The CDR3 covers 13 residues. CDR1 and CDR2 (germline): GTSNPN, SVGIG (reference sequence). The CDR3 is CAWSVSGGQPQHF. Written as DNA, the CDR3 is TGTGCCTGGAGTGTATCAGGGGGTCAGCCCCAGCATTTT.

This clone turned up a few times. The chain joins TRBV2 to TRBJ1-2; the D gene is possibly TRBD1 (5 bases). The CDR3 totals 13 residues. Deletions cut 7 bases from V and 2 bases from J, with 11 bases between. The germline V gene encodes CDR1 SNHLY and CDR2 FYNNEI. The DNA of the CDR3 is TGTGCCAGCATATCCCAGGGAAACTATGGCTACACCTTC. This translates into CASISQGNYGYTF.

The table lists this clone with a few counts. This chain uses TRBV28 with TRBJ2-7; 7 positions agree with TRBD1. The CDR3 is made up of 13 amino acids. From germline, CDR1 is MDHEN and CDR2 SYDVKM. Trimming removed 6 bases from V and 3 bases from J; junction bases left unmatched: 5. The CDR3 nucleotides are TGTGCCAGCAGCCTAGGGACAGACTACGAGCAGTACTTC. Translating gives CASSLGTDYEQYF.

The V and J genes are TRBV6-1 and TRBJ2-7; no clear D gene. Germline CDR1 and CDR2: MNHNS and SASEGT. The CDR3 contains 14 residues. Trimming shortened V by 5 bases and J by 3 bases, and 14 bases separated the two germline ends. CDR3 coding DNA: TGTGCCAGCAGTCGAGATGACCGGCTCTACGAGCAGTACTTC. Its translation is CASSRDDRLYEQYF.

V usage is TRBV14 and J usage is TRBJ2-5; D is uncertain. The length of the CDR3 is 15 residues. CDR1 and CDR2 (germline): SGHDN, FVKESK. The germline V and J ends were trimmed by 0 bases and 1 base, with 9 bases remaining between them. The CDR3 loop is CASSQDGKSQETQYF. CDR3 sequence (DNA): TGTGCCAGCAGCCAAGATGGGAAGAGCCAAGAGACCCAGTACTTC.

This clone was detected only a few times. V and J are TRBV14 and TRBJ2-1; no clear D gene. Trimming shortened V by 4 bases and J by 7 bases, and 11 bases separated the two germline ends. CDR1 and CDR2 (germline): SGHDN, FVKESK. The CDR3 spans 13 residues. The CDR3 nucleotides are TGTGCCAGCAGCCCCCGAGCTAGAAATGAGCAGTTCTTC. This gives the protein CASSPRARNEQFF. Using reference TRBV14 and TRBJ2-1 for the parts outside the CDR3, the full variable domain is EAGVTQFPSHSVIEKGQTVTLRCDPISGHDNLYWYRRVMGKEIKFLLHFVKESKQDESGMPNNRFLAERTGGTYSTLKVQPAELEDSGVYFCASSPRARNEQFFGPGTRLTVL.

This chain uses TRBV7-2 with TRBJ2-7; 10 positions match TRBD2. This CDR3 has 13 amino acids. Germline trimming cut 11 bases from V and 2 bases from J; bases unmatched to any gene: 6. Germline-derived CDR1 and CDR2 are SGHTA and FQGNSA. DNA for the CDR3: TGTGCCCGCTGGACTAGCGGAACCTACGAGCAGTACTTC. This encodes CARWTSGTYEQYF.

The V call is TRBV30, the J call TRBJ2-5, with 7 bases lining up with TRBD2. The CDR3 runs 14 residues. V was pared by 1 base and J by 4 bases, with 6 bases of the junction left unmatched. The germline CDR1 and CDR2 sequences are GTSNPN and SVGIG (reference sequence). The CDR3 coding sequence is TGTGCCTGGAGTGAAAGGCGGGGGATAGAGACCCAGTACTTC. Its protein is CAWSERRGIETQYF.

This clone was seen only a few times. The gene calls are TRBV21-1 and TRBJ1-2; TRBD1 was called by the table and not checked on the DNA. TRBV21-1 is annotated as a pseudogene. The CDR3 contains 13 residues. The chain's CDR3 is CASTDRVGYGYTF. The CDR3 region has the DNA TGTGCCAGCACAGACAGGGTGGGGTATGGCTACACCTTC.

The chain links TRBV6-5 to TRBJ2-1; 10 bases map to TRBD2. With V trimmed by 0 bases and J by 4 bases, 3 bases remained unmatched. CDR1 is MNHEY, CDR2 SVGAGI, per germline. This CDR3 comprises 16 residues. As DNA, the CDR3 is TGTGCCAGCAGTTACTCAACTAGCGGGACTTACAATGAGCAGTTCTTC. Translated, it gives CASSYSTSGTYNEQFF.

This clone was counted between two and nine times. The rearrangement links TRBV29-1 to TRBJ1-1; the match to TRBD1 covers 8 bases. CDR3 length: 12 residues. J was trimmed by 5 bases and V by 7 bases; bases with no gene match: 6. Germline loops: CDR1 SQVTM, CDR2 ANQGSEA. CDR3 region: CSGGQVDTEAFF. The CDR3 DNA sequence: TGCAGCGGGGGACAGGTGGATACTGAAGCTTTCTTT.

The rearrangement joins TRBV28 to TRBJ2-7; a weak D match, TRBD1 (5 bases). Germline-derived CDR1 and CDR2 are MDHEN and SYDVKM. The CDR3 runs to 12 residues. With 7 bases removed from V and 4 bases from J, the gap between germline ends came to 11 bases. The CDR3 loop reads CASNGRAYEQYF. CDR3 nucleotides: TGTGCCAGCAATGGCAGGGCGTACGAGCAGTACTTC.

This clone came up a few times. In DNA, the CDR3 is TGTGCCAGCAGCCCTCGACTGGAAGAGACCCAGTACTTC. As protein: CASSPRLEETQYF. The genes are TRBV14 and TRBJ2-5; D not certain. The CDR3 is made up of 13 amino acids. V dropped 4 bases and J dropped 3 bases, with 9 bases sitting between them. Per the germline V gene, CDR1 is SGHDN and CDR2 is FVKESK.